This TCR beta chain is from a study of cytomegalovirus exposure and HLA in healthy donors. PCR amplification relied on 60 Vbeta primers (plus 13 Jbeta primers). Generated by immunoSEQ multiplex PCR, the TCRdb table keeps only in-frame clones and is missing some. The sample has approximately 110,000 clones; approximately 70% are singletons. The germline V gene has CDR1 SGHNT and CDR2 YENEEA. This CDR3 region has 15 residues. With 1 base removed from V and 1 base from J, the gap between germline ends came to 9 bases. As regards this clone: The antigen remains unidentified.

General observations from the study: Later, an analysis showed that TCR beta chains associated with HLA were more clonally expanded than others that were equally common. A list of 164 TCR beta chains associated with cytomegalovirus was given. TCR beta V- and J-gene trimming was later associated with a missense DCLRE1C variant.

The chain combines TRBV11-3 with TRBJ2-3; D perhaps matches TRBD2 (6 bases). Source material: PBMCs. The TCR comes from a man in his sixties in good health and CMV-seropositive. The CDR3 bases are TGTGCCAGCAGCTTAGGGGGCGGGGGCACAGATACGCAGTATTTT. The encoded protein is CASSLGGGGTDTQYF.